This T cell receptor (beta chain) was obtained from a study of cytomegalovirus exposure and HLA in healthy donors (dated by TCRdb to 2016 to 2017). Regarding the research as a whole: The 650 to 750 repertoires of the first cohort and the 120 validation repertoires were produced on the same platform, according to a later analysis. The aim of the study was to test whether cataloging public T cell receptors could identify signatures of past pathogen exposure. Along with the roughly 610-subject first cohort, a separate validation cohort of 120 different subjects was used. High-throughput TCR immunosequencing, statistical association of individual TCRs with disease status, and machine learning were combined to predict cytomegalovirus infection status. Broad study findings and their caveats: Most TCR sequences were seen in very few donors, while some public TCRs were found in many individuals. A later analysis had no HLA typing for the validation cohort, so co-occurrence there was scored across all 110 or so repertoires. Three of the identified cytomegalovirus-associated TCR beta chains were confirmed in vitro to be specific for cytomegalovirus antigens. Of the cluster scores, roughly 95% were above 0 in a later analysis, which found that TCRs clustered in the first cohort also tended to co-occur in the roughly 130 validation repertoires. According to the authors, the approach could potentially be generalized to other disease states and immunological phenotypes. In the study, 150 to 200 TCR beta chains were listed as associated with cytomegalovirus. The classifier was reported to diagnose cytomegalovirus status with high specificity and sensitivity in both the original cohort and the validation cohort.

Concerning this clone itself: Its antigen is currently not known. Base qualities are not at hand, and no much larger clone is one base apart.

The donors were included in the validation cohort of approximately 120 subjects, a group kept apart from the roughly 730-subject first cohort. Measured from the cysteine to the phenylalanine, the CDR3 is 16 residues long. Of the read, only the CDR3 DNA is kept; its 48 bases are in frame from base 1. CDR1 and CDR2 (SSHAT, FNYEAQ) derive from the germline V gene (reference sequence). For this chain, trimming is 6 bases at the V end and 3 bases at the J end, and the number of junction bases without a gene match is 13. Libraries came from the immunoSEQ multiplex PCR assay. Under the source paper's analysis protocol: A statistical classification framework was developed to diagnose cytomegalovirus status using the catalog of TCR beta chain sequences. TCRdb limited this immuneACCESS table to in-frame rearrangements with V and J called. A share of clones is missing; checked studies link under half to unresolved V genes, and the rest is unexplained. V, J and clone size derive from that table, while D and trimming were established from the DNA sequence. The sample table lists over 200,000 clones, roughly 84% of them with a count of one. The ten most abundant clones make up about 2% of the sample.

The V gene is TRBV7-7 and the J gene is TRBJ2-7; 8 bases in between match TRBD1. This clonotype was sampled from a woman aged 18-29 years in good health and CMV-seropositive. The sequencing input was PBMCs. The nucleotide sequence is TGTGCCAGCAGGTGGGTGGAACAGGGGGTATTCTACGAGCAGTACTTC. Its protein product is CASRWVEQGVFYEQYF.